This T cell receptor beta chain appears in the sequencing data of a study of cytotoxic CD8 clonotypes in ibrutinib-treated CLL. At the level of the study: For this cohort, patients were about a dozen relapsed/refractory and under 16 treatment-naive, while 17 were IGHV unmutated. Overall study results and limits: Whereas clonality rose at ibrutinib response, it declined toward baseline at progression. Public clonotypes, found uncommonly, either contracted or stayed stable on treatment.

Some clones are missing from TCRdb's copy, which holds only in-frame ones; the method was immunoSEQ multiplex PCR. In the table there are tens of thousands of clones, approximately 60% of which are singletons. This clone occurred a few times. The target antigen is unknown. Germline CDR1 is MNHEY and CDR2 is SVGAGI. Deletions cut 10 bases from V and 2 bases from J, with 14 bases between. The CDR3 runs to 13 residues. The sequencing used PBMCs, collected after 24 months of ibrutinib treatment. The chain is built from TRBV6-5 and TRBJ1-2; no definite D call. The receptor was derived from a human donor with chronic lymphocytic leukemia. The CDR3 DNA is TGTGCCACCTCGGGGTTCGACAACTATGGCTACACCTTC. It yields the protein CATSGFDNYGYTF.